What follows are 22 T cell receptor beta chains derived from one specimen sequenced in a study of cytomegalovirus exposure and HLA in healthy donors. The primer mix had 60 Vbeta and 13 Jbeta primers. Data came from immunoSEQ multiplex PCR; TCRdb stores just in-frame clones and leaves some out. The sample has tens of thousands of clones, roughly 83% seen once; the top ten hold roughly 2.3%. Source material: PBMCs. These receptors all come from a woman between 45 and 60 years old in good health and CMV-seronegative.

The chain couples TRBV7-9 to TRBJ1-1, with TRBD1 matching 12 bases. CDR1 is SEHNR and CDR2 is FQNEAQ in the germline V gene (reference sequence). The V gene end was trimmed by 0 bases and the J gene end by 2 bases; junction bases not matched to a gene: 1. The CDR3 is made up of 16 amino acids. Here the CDR3 reads CASSLAGTGGNTEAFF. The CDR3, as DNA: TGTGCCAGCAGCTTAGCCGGGACAGGGGGCAACACTGAAGCTTTCTTT. Drawing the rest from reference TRBV7-9 and TRBJ1-1, the complete variable domain is DTGVSQNPRHKITKRGQNVTFRCDPISEHNRLYWYRQTLGQGPEFLTYFQNEAQLEKSRLLSDRFSAERPKGSFSTLEIQRTEQGDSAMYLCASSLAGTGGNTEAFFGQGTRLTVV.

This chain connects TRBV5-1 to TRBJ2-3; 14 bases line up with TRBD2. Germline V gene data show CDR1 as SGHRS and CDR2 as YFSETQ. V trimming: 3 bases; J trimming: 5 bases; junction bases outside the gene matches: 5. The CDR3 totals 16 residues. The CDR3 DNA is TGCGCCAGCAGCTACGGGACTAGCGGGAGTTTAGATACGCAGTATTTT. Protein product: CASSYGTSGSLDTQYF.

This clone was found once. V usage is TRBV4-1 and J usage is TRBJ2-1, with TRBD2 identical over 14 bases. CDR3 length: 15 residues. Trimming cost V 4 bases and J 8 bases; bases outside gene matches: 4. Per germline, CDR1 MGHRA and CDR2 YSYEKL. The CDR3 DNA follows: TGCGCCAGCAGCCCGGGGGGACTAGCGGGAGATGAGCAGTTCTTC. It is translated as CASSPGGLAGDEQFF.

The gene calls are TRBV5-1 and TRBJ1-2; TRBD1 might be the D (5 bases). The CDR3 runs to 13 residues. The germline V and J ends were trimmed by 4 bases and 6 bases, with 13 bases remaining between them. CDR1 and CDR2 (germline): SGHRS, YFSETQ. In nucleotides, the CDR3 is TGCGCCAGCAGCCACTCTGCAGGGAATGGCTACACCTTC. Translating gives CASSHSAGNGYTF.

The chain recombines TRBV11-3 with TRBJ2-1; TRBD1 matches 10 bases. The CDR3 sequence is 14 residues long. CDR1 and CDR2 (germline): SGHNT, YENEEA. V shed 5 bases and J 8 bases; nucleotides not matched to a gene: 6. In nucleotides, the CDR3 is TGTGCCAGCAGCAGAGACAGGGGGCGATATGAGCAGTTCTTC. Encoded protein: CASSRDRGRYEQFF.

The chain couples TRBV5-1 to TRBJ2-7; tentatively, D is TRBD1 (6 bases). Trimming stripped 4 bases from V and 1 base from J, with 18 bases between. Germline V CDR1 and CDR2: SGHRS, YFSETQ. The CDR3 sequence is 16 residues long. For the CDR3, the DNA is TGCGCCAGCAGCACCGGACAGAGAAGCTCTTCCTACGAGCAGTACTTC. Protein: CASSTGQRSSSYEQYF.

J is TRBJ1-3 and V is TRBV7-2; 7 bases fit TRBD1. This CDR3 contains 16 residues. Germline values: CDR1 SGHTA, CDR2 FQGNSA. The V gene end was trimmed by 1 base and the J gene end by 0 bases; junction bases not matched to a gene: 3. The CDR3 here is CASSLENRGSGNTIYF. The CDR3, as DNA: TGTGCCAGCAGCTTAGAAAACAGGGGCTCTGGAAACACCATATATTTT.

The chain joins TRBV5-1 to TRBJ2-1, with a possible D match to TRBD2 (6 bases). V gave up 7 bases and J gave up 4 bases, with 12 bases separating them. Germline assignment: CDR1 SGHRS and CDR2 YFSETQ. This CDR3 comprises 13 residues. The CDR3, as DNA: TGCGCCAGCCGGGAGAACGAGTACAATGAGCAGTTCTTC. Its protein product is CASRENEYNEQFF.

The CDR3 spells CASSQDGRGPQFF. CDR3 nucleotides: TGTGCCAGCAGCCAAGATGGAAGGGGCCCACAGTTCTTC. V gene TRBV14 combines with J gene TRBJ2-1; tentative D call: TRBD1 (5 bases). This CDR3 is 13 amino acids long. The V gene's germline CDR1 is SGHDN and CDR2 FVKESK. V was shortened by 0 bases and J by 13 bases, with 13 bases between the two germline ends.

V gene TRBV10-3 combines with J gene TRBJ1-4; D is perhaps TRBD1 (6 bases). Germline V gene lookup returns CDR1 ENHRY and CDR2 SYGVKD. V gave up 4 bases and J gave up 6 bases, with 18 bases separating them. The CDR3 length is 16 residues. The CDR3 DNA sequence: TGTGCCATCAGTGGAGCAGGGGCACTTCTTCATGAAAAACTGTTTTTT. Translated, it gives CAISGAGALLHEKLFF.

V is TRBV7-9 and J is TRBJ2-7, with D possibly being TRBD2 (6 bases). The germline V gene encodes CDR1 SEHNR and CDR2 FQNEAQ (reference sequence). CDR3 length: 13 amino acids. The V end was cut by 3 bases, the J end by 3 bases, with 9 bases between. CDR3: CASSLGLRYEQYF. CDR3 in DNA: TGTGCCAGCAGCTTGGGACTCCGCTACGAGCAGTACTTC.

The chain uses TRBV19 and TRBJ1-1; 8 bases are shared with TRBD1. CDR1 is LNHDA and CDR2 is SQIVND in the germline V gene (reference sequence). The trim removed 2 bases at V and 0 bases at J, leaving 5 bases unmatched. The CDR3 is 16 amino acids. The CDR3 DNA follows: TGTGCCAGTAGTATACGGACAGGGAGTCTGAACACTGAAGCTTTCTTT. The encoded protein is CASSIRTGSLNTEAFF. Full variable domain (missing parts from reference TRBV19 and TRBJ1-1): DGGITQSPKYLFRKEGQNVTLSCEQNLNHDAMYWYRQDPGQGLRLIYYSQIVNDFQKGDIAEGYSVSREKKESFPLTVTSAQKNPTAFYLCASSIRTGSLNTEAFFGQGTRLTVV.

This chain uses TRBV14 with TRBJ2-5; D perhaps matches TRBD1 (5 bases). Per germline, CDR1 SGHDN and CDR2 FVKESK. This CDR3 comprises 16 residues. V lost 0 bases and J 1 base, leaving 12 bases between the germline ends. Here the CDR3 reads CASSQEFRALQETQYF. DNA of the CDR3: TGTGCCAGCAGCCAAGAGTTCAGGGCCCTCCAAGAGACCCAGTACTTC.

The J gene is TRBJ2-3, the V gene TRBV9; 13 bases align to TRBD2. Unmatched junction bases numbered 3, after V lost 3 bases and J lost 5 bases. The CDR3 is 15 residues long. Per germline, CDR1 SGDLS and CDR2 YYNGEE. CDR3 amino acids: CASSAGTSGVDTQYF. The CDR3 DNA follows: TGTGCCAGCAGCGCCGGGACTAGCGGGGTAGATACGCAGTATTTT.

This clone was seen just once. J is TRBJ1-1 and V is TRBV7-2; the D is unclear. V lost 4 bases and J lost 7, with 10 bases in between. The germline V gene has CDR1 SGHTA and CDR2 FQGNSA. This CDR3 is 12 amino acids long. The CDR3 spells CASSSRFGEAFF. The CDR3 nucleotides read TGTGCCAGCAGCTCGCGATTCGGTGAAGCTTTCTTT.

The rearrangement links TRBV12-5 to TRBJ2-1; 7 positions agree with TRBD1. This CDR3 is built from 15 residues. The V and J ends lost 2 bases and 6 bases, in that order; junction bases with no gene match: 7. CDR1 and CDR2 from the germline V gene are LGHNT and FRNRAP. The CDR3 region is CASGLISRQGNEQFF. In DNA, the CDR3 is TGTGCTAGTGGTTTGATCTCCAGACAGGGCAATGAGCAGTTCTTC.

The gene calls are TRBV7-9 and TRBJ2-3; a weak D match, TRBD2 (6 bases). The ends were cut back, 1 base at V and 1 base at J, with 15 bases in the middle. Germline-derived CDR1 and CDR2 are SEHNR and FQNEAQ (reference sequence). The CDR3 contains 17 residues. CDR3 sequence reads: CASSLEGRIAGTDTQYF. The CDR3 coding sequence is TGTGCCAGCAGCTTAGAGGGGAGGATAGCCGGCACAGATACGCAGTATTTT. The entire variable domain, with the rest obtained from reference TRBV7-9 and TRBJ2-3, is as follows: DTGVSQNPRHKITKRGQNVTFRCDPISEHNRLYWYRQTLGQGPEFLTYFQNEAQLEKSRLLSDRFSAERPKGSFSTLEIQRTEQGDSAMYLCASSLEGRIAGTDTQYFGPGTRLTVL.

V usage is TRBV4-1 and J usage is TRBJ2-2; D not resolved. Germline lookup yields CDR1 MGHRA and CDR2 YSYEKL. The CDR3 has 15 residues. Trimming took 0 bases from V and 4 from J, leaving 9 bases between them. As DNA, the CDR3 is TGCGCCAGCAGCCAAGATGTGGCCGTCACCGGGGAGCTGTTTTTT. This gives the protein CASSQDVAVTGELFF.

The chain joins TRBV27 to TRBJ2-3; a weak D match, TRBD1 (6 bases). CDR3 length: 11 residues. The germline V gene encodes CDR1 MNHEY and CDR2 SMNVEV (reference sequence). Trimming cost V 8 bases and J 10 bases, with 13 bases left between them. The CDR3 DNA sequence: TGTGCCAGCTCCAGGGGTGGGCCGCAGTATTTT. Protein product: CASSRGGPQYF.

The chain combines TRBV28 with TRBJ2-3, with 10 bases fitting TRBD1. CDR1 and CDR2 from the germline V gene are MDHEN and SYDVKM. The CDR3 loop spans 16 amino acids. V lost 6 bases, J lost 4 bases, and 10 bases stayed unmatched. The DNA for the CDR3 is TGTGCCAGCAGCCCTCTTAGACAGGGGGCAGCAGATACGCAGTATTTT. It translates to CASSPLRQGAADTQYF.

The V gene is TRBV7-4, the J gene TRBJ2-3, with TRBD2 matching over 7 bases. Germline CDR1 and CDR2: SGHVT and SQSDAQ. The CDR3 length is 16 residues. V was clipped by 7 bases and J by 3 bases; unmatched bases: 13. The CDR3 region is CASNQTTAGITDTQYF. In DNA form, the CDR3 reads TGTGCCAGCAACCAAACCACAGCGGGAATAACAGATACGCAGTATTTT.

The V call is TRBV5-4, the J call TRBJ1-1, with unresolved D. The CDR3 contains 12 residues. Germline lookup yields CDR1 SGHNT and CDR2 YYREEE (reference sequence). Trimming took 3 bases from V and 3 from J, leaving 6 bases between them. In DNA, the CDR3 is TGTGCCAGCAGCTCGAGGGACACTGAAGCTTTCTTT. Protein: CASSSRDTEAFF.